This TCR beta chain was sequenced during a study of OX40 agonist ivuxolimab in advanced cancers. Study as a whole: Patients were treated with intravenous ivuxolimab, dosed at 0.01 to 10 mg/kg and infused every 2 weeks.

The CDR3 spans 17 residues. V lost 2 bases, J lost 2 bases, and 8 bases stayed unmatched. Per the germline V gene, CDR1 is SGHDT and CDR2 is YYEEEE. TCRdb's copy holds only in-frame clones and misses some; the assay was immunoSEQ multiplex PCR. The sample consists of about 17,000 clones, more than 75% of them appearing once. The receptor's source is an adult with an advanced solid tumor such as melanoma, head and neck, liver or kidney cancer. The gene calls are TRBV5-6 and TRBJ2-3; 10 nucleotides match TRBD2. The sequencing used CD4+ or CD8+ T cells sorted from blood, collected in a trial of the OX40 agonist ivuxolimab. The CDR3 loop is CASSLERTSGSTDTQYF. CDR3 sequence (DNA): TGTGCCAGCAGCTTAGAAAGGACTAGCGGTTCCACAGATACGCAGTATTTT.